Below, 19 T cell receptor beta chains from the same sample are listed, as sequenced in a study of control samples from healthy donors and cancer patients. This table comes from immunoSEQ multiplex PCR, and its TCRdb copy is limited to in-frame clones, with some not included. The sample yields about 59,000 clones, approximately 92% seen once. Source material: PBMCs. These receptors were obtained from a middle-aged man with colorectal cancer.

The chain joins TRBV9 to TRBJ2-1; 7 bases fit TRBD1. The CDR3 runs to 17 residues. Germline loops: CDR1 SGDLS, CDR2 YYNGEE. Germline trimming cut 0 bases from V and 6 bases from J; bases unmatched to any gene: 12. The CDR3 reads CASSVGGGADKANEQFF. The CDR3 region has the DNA TGTGCCAGCAGCGTAGGAGGGGGCGCGGATAAGGCCAATGAGCAGTTCTTC.

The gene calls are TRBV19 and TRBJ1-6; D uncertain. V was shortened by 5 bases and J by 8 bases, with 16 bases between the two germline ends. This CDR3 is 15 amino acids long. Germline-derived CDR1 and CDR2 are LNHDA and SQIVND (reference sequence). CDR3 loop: CASSALETKDSPLHF. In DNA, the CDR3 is TGTGCCAGTAGTGCCTTGGAGACAAAGGATTCACCCCTCCACTTT.

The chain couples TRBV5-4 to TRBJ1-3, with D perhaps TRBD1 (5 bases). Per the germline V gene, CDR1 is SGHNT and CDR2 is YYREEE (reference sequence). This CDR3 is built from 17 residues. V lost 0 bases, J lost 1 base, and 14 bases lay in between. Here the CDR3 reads CASSLASGRGSGNTIYF. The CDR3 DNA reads TGTGCCAGCAGCTTGGCGTCCGGTCGGGGGTCTGGAAACACCATATATTTT.

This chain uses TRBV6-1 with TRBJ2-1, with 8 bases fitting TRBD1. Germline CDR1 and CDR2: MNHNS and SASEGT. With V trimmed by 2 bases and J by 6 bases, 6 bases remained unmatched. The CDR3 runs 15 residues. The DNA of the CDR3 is TGTGCCAGCAGTGAATCGGGACAGGTTATCAATGAGCAGTTCTTC. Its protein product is CASSESGQVINEQFF.

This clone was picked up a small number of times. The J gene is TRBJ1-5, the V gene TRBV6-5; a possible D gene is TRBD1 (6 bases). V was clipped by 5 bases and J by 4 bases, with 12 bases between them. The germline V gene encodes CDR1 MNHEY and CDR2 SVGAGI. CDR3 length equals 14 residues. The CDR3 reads CASSTGHPNQPQHF. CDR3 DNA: TGTGCCAGCAGTACGGGACACCCTAATCAGCCCCAGCATTTT.

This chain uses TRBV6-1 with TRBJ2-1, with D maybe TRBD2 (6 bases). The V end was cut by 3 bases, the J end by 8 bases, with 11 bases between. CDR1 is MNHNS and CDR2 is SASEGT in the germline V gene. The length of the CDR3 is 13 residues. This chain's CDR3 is CASSDETRDEQFF. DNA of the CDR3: TGTGCCAGCAGTGACGAGACTAGAGATGAGCAGTTCTTC.

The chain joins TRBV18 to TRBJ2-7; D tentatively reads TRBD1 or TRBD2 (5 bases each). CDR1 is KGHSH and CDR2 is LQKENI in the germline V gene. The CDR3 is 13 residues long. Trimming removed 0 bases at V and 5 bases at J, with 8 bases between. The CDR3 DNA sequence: TGTGCCAGCTCACCACCCGGGACGGACGAGCAGTACTTC. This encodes CASSPPGTDEQYF.

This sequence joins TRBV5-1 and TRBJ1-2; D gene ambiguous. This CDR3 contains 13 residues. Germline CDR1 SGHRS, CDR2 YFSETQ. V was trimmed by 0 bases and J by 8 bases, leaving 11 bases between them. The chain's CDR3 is CASSLAGKGGYTF. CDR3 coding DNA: TGCGCCAGCAGCTTGGCCGGAAAGGGAGGCTACACCTTC. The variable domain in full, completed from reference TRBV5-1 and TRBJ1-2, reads KAGVTQTPRYLIKTRGQQVTLSCSPISGHRSVSWYQQTPGQGLQFLFEYFSETQRNKGNFPGRFSGRQFSNSRSEMNVSTLELGDSALYLCASSLAGKGGYTFGSGTRLTVV.

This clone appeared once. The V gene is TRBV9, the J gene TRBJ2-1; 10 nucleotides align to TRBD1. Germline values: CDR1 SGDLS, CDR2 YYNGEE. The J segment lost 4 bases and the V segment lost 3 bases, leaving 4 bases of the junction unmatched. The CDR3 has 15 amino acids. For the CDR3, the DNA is TGTGCCAGCAGCGATGGGACAGGGGCATACAATGAGCAGTTCTTC. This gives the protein CASSDGTGAYNEQFF.

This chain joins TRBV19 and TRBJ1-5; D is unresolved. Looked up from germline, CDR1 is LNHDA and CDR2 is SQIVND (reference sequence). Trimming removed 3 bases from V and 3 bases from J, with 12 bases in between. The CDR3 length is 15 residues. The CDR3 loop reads CASSMAPPTNQPQHF. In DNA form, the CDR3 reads TGTGCCAGTAGTATGGCCCCTCCTACCAATCAGCCCCAGCATTTT.

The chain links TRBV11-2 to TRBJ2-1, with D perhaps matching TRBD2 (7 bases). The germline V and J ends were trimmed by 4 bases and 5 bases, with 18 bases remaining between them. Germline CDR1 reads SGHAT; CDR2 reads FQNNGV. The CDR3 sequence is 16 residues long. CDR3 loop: CASSSPGGAQDNEQFF. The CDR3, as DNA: TGTGCCAGCAGCTCCCCTGGGGGGGCTCAAGACAATGAGCAGTTCTTC.

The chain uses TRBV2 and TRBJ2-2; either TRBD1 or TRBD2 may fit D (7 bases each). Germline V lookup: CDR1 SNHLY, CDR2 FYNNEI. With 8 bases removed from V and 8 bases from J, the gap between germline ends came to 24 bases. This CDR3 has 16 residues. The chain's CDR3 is CASRKVEGAGAGELFF. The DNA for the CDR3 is TGTGCCAGCCGGAAGGTAGAGGGGGCGGGAGCTGGGGAGCTGTTTTTT.

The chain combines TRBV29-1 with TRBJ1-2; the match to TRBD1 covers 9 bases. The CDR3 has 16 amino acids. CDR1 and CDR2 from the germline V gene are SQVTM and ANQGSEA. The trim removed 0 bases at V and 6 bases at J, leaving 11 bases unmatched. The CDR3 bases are TGCAGCGTTGAAGATCTTACGGGGACAGGGAAGCATGGCTACACCTTC. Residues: CSVEDLTGTGKHGYTF.

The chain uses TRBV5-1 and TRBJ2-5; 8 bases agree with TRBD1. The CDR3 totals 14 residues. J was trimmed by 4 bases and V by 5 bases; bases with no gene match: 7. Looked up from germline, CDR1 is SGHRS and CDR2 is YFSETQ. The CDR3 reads CASRLGQGGETQYF. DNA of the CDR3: TGCGCCAGCAGACTCGGACAGGGAGGAGAGACCCAGTACTTC.

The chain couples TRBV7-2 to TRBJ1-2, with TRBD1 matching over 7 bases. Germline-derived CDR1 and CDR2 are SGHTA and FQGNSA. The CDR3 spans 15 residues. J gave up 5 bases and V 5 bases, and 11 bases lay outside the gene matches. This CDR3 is CASSRNPVTGYGYTF. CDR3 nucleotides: TGTGCCAGCAGCAGAAACCCAGTGACAGGGTATGGCTACACCTTC.

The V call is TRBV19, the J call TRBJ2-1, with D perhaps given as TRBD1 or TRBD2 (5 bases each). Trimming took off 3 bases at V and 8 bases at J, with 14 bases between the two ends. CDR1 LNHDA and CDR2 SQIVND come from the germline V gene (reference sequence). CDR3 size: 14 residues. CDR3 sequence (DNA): TGTGCCAGTAGTATTGGGACCCTAAGTGATGAGCAGTTCTTC. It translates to CASSIGTLSDEQFF.

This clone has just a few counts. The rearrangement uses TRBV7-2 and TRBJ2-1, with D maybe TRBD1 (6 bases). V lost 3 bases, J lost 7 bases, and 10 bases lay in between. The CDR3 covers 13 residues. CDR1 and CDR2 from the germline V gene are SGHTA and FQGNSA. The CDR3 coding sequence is TGTGCCAGCAGCTTTCTACAGGGAAATGAGCAGTTCTTC. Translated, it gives CASSFLQGNEQFF. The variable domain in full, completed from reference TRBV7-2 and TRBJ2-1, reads GAGVSQSPSNKVTEKGKDVELRCDPISGHTALYWYRQSLGQGLEFLIYFQGNSAPDKSGLPSDRFSAERTGGSVSTLTIQRTQQEDSAVYLCASSFLQGNEQFFGPGTRLTVL.

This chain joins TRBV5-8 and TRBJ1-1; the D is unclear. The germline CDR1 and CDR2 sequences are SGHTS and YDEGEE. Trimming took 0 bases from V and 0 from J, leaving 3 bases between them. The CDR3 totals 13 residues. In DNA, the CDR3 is TGTGCCAGCAGCTTGGAGGTGAACACTGAAGCTTTCTTT. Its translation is CASSLEVNTEAFF.

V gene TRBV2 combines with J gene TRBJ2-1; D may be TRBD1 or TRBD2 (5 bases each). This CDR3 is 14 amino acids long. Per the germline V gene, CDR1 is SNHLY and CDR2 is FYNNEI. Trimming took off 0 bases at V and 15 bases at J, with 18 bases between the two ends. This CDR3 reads CASSEALQSGTRFF. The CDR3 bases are TGTGCCAGCAGTGAAGCGCTTCAATCCGGGACGCGGTTCTTC.